Shown below are 26 T cell receptor beta chains from a single sample sequenced in a study of cytomegalovirus exposure and HLA in healthy donors (dated by TCRdb to the late 2010s). Receptors were amplified or captured by the immunoSEQ multiplex PCR assay. A mixture of 60 forward primers for TCR Vbeta segments and 13 reverse primers for TCR Jbeta segments was used in the multiplex PCR. Imported from immuneACCESS, the table was reduced by TCRdb to in-frame sequences with V and J called. These copies leave out some clones; in studies compared against another copy, an unresolved V gene accounts for under half, and the cause of the remainder is not known. The sample table contains about 160,000 clones; only one count was recorded for 82% of them. The ten most abundant clones make up approximately 1.6% of the sample. The sample consisted of PBMCs. The receptors stem from a girl aged 5-17 years in good health and CMV-seropositive.

This clone was observed a single time. The gene calls are TRBV7-9 and TRBJ2-5; possible D gene TRBD1, 6 bases. The CDR3 extends over 14 amino acids. V lost 5 bases and J lost 4, with 14 bases in between. Germline loops: CDR1 SEHNR, CDR2 FQNEAQ (reference sequence). This chain's CDR3 is CASSDRLRTETQYF. CDR3 nucleotides: TGTGCCAGCAGCGACAGGCTAAGGACAGAGACCCAGTACTTC.

The rearrangement links TRBV14 to TRBJ2-1, with D possibly being TRBD1 (6 bases). Trimming cost V 8 bases and J 6 bases, with 14 bases left between them. The CDR3 covers 13 residues. Germline CDR1 SGHDN, CDR2 FVKESK. CDR3 nucleotide sequence: TGTGCCAGCGACACAGGGTTAGGCAATGAGCAGTTCTTC. Translation gives CASDTGLGNEQFF.

The chain combines TRBV7-8 with TRBJ1-3; tentative D call: TRBD1 (5 bases). The CDR3 loop spans 14 amino acids. The V gene's germline CDR1 is SGHVS and CDR2 FQNEAQ. The V gene lost 2 bases and the J gene lost 1 base, with 6 bases spanning the gap. The CDR3 DNA is TGTGCCAGCAGCTTACGACAGTCTGGAAACACCATATATTTT. Its protein product is CASSLRQSGNTIYF.

This clone was seen a few times. V usage is TRBV19 and J usage is TRBJ2-7; the match to TRBD1 covers 7 bases. With 4 bases clipped from V and 3 bases from J, the junction kept 9 bases outside the gene matches. The CDR3 has 15 amino acids. Germline lookup yields CDR1 LNHDA and CDR2 SQIVND (reference sequence). The CDR3 DNA follows: TGTGCCAGTAGTACGACAGGGATGGGCTACTACGAGCAGTACTTC. It codes for CASSTTGMGYYEQYF.

This chain joins TRBV28 and TRBJ1-2; 7 nucleotides align to TRBD1. The germline V gene encodes CDR1 MDHEN and CDR2 SYDVKM. V gave up 3 bases and J gave up 2 bases; unmatched junction bases: 12. The CDR3 contains 17 residues. CDR3 DNA sequence: TGTGCCAGCAGTTTGGGGGACCGACAGGGCCCGAACTATGGCTACACCTTC. This gives the protein CASSLGDRQGPNYGYTF.

This clone was counted once. This chain uses TRBV5-1 with TRBJ2-5, with D perhaps matching TRBD1 (5 bases). The length of the CDR3 is 15 residues. Germline lookup yields CDR1 SGHRS and CDR2 YFSETQ. V was pared by 6 bases and J by 5 bases, with 20 bases between. CDR3 region: CASTSGQTAGETQYF. In DNA, the CDR3 is TGCGCCAGCACCTCAGGTCAGACGGCAGGGGAGACCCAGTACTTC.

A few counts support this clone. The CDR3 DNA is TGTGCCAGCAGCTTAGCCCGGTTTGGGGGCTCGGAAGGTGTAGAGACCCAGTACTTC. Translating it yields CASSLARFGGSEGVETQYF. V is TRBV13 and J is TRBJ2-5, with a tentative D call TRBD1 (6 bases). V lost 1 base to trimming and J lost 4 bases, with 25 bases between them. The CDR3 has 19 residues. Germline V gene lookup returns CDR1 PRHDT and CDR2 FYEKMQ (reference sequence).

V gene TRBV15 combines with J gene TRBJ1-1; no definite D call. V was pared by 1 base and J by 8 bases, with 11 bases between. Germline V gene sequence: CDR1 LNHNV, CDR2 YYDKDF (reference sequence). CDR3 length equals 13 residues. Here the CDR3 DNA reads TGTGCCACCAGCAGAGTAGAGGAGGCAGAAGCTTTCTTT. It is translated as CATSRVEEAEAFF.

The CDR3 reads CASSRMRDTSSYEQYF. The CDR3 region has the DNA TGTGCCAGCAGCAGAATGCGAGACACAAGCTCCTACGAGCAGTACTTC. The chain is built from TRBV2 and TRBJ2-7, with D unresolved. CDR1 is SNHLY and CDR2 is FYNNEI in the germline V gene. The CDR3 runs to 16 residues. Between the trimmed V and J ends, which lost 6 bases and 0 bases, there was a span of 18 bases.

The CDR3 loop reads CASSLMRGRGYGYTF. The CDR3 bases are TGTGCCAGCAGCTTAATGAGGGGGCGCGGATATGGCTACACCTTC. V usage is TRBV7-2 and J usage is TRBJ1-2; 7 bases are a match to TRBD1. The germline V gene encodes CDR1 SGHTA and CDR2 FQGNSA. The ends lost 2 bases at V and 5 bases at J; junction bases unmatched: 8. This CDR3 has 15 residues.

The chain carries TRBV27 and TRBJ1-4; D unclear. Germline-derived CDR1 and CDR2 are MNHEY and SMNVEV (reference sequence). This CDR3 contains 15 residues. With 6 bases removed from V and 2 bases from J, the gap between germline ends came to 13 bases. CDR3 loop: CASRTAGVTNEKLFF. The CDR3 nucleotides read TGTGCCAGCAGGACTGCCGGGGTTACTAATGAAAAACTGTTTTTT. The full variable domain, with the rest looked up from reference TRBV27 and TRBJ1-4, is EAQVTQNPRYLITVTGKKLTVTCSQNMNHEYMSWYRQDPGLGLRQIYYSMNVEVTDKGDVPEGYKVSRKEKRNFPLILESPSPNQTSLYFCASRTAGVTNEKLFFGSGTQLSVL.

The rearrangement links TRBV30 to TRBJ2-7; 12 nucleotides line up with TRBD2. There are 16 residues in the CDR3. Trimming cost V 1 base and J 4 bases; bases outside gene matches: 8. Germline CDR1 is GTSNPN and CDR2 is SVGIG (reference sequence). The CDR3 bases are TGTGCCTGGAGTGCAGCCGGGACTAGCGGGTCGTACGAGCAGTACTTC. This translates into CAWSAAGTSGSYEQYF. The entire variable domain, with the rest obtained from reference TRBV30 and TRBJ2-7, is as follows: SQTIHQWPATLVQPVGSPLSLECTVEGTSNPNLYWYRQAAGRGLQLLFYSVGIGQISSEVPQNLSASRPQDRQFILSSKKLLLSDSGFYLCAWSAAGTSGSYEQYFGPGTRLTVT.

V usage is TRBV5-5 and J usage is TRBJ1-1; 7 nucleotides align to TRBD1. The V and J ends lost 0 bases and 6 bases, in that order; junction bases with no gene match: 11. The CDR3 covers 16 residues. CDR1 and CDR2 from the germline V gene are SGHKS and YYEKEE (reference sequence). CDR3 sequence reads: CASSLVAGQPWPEAFF. The DNA of the CDR3 is TGTGCCAGCAGCTTGGTAGCGGGACAGCCGTGGCCTGAAGCTTTCTTT.

The genes are TRBV7-2 and TRBJ2-7; D unclear. The germline CDR1 and CDR2 sequences are SGHTA and FQGNSA. V lost 0 bases and J 6 bases, leaving 6 bases between the germline ends. The CDR3 is 12 residues long. CDR3 bases: TGTGCCAGCAGCTTAGCCGAGGTCGAGCAGTACTTC. This encodes CASSLAEVEQYF. Using reference TRBV7-2 and TRBJ2-7 for the parts outside the CDR3, the full variable domain is GAGVSQSPSNKVTEKGKDVELRCDPISGHTALYWYRQSLGQGLEFLIYFQGNSAPDKSGLPSDRFSAERTGGSVSTLTIQRTQQEDSAVYLCASSLAEVEQYFGPGTRLTVT.

With respect to this clone: The junction departs from germline at one end; a sequencing error may be responsible. The V and J genes are TRBV7-2 and TRBJ2-7, with 13 nucleotides matching TRBD2. Germline V gives CDR1 SGHTA, CDR2 FQGNSA. The CDR3 spans 14 residues. In nucleotides, the CDR3 is TGTGCCTGCAGCTTAGCACTAGCGGGGGGGGAGCAGTACTTC. This codes for CACSLALAGGEQYF.

This chain links TRBV14 with TRBJ1-4, with TRBD1 identical over 7 bases. The CDR3 consists of 18 residues. CDR1 and CDR2 from the germline V gene are SGHDN and FVKESK. V shed 2 bases, J shed 7 bases, and the junction held 16 bases outside the gene matches. The CDR3 region is CASSQTTKGGIFGEKLFF. The CDR3 nucleotides read TGTGCCAGCAGCCAAACGACCAAAGGGGGCATATTTGGTGAAAAACTGTTTTTT. The entire variable domain, with the rest obtained from reference TRBV14 and TRBJ1-4, is as follows: EAGVTQFPSHSVIEKGQTVTLRCDPISGHDNLYWYRRVMGKEIKFLLHFVKESKQDESGMPNNRFLAERTGGTYSTLKVQPAELEDSGVYFCASSQTTKGGIFGEKLFFGSGTQLSVL.

J is TRBJ2-3 and V is TRBV9; TRBD2 is a possible D gene (6 bases). V was trimmed by 3 bases and J by 2 bases, leaving 10 bases between them. Per germline, CDR1 SGDLS and CDR2 YYNGEE. CDR3 length: 14 residues. The CDR3 bases are TGTGCCAGCAGCGAACGGGGGTACACAGATACGCAGTATTTT. The encoded protein is CASSERGYTDTQYF.

The chain recombines TRBV6-6 with TRBJ1-5; D possibly corresponds to TRBD1 (5 bases). In germline, CDR1 is MNHNY, CDR2 SVGAGI (reference sequence). The CDR3 runs 13 residues. The V gene lost 3 bases and the J gene lost 3 bases, with 6 bases spanning the gap. The CDR3 DNA reads as TGTGCCAGCAGTTATGGACACAATCAGCCCCAGCATTTT. Its translation: CASSYGHNQPQHF.

V and J are TRBV7-8 and TRBJ1-2; D gene uncertain. The germline gives CDR1 SGHVS, CDR2 FQNEAQ. There are 14 residues in the CDR3. Trimming took off 4 bases at V and 7 bases at J, with 16 bases between the two ends. In DNA, the CDR3 is TGTGCCAGCAGCTCCGCCGGCAGCCACAGTGGCTACACCTTC. Translated, it gives CASSSAGSHSGYTF. The entire variable domain, with the rest obtained from reference TRBV7-8 and TRBJ1-2, is as follows: GAGVSQSPRYKVAKRGQDVALRCDPISGHVSLFWYQQALGQGPEFLTYFQNEAQLDKSGLPSDRFFAERPEGSVSTLKIQRTQQEDSAVYLCASSSAGSHSGYTFGSGTRLTVV.

This clone showed up just a few times. V and J are TRBV11-2 and TRBJ2-1; 7 bases align to TRBD2. Germline V gives CDR1 SGHAT, CDR2 FQNNGV. The CDR3 totals 18 residues. Unmatched junction bases numbered 13, after V lost 5 bases and J lost 0 bases. CDR3 amino acids: CASSPGTTHRRSYNEQFF. Written as DNA, the CDR3 is TGTGCCAGCAGCCCTGGGACTACCCACAGACGCTCCTACAATGAGCAGTTCTTC. Supplemented by reference TRBV11-2 and TRBJ2-1, the full variable domain reads EAGVAQSPRYKIIEKRQSVAFWCNPISGHATLYWYQQILGQGPKLLIQFQNNGVVDDSQLPKDRFSAERLKGVDSTLKIQPAKLEDSAVYLCASSPGTTHRRSYNEQFFGPGTRLTVL.

The V and J genes are TRBV9 and TRBJ2-6; TRBD2 aligns across 9 bases. The germline CDR1 and CDR2 sequences are SGDLS and YYNGEE. This CDR3 is 19 amino acids long. With 4 bases clipped from V and 1 base from J, the junction kept 12 bases outside the gene matches. CDR3 residues: CASSPARGGGASGANVLTF. The CDR3 nucleotides read TGTGCCAGCAGCCCCGCCAGGGGCGGGGGGGCTTCTGGGGCCAACGTCCTGACTTTC.

The V and J genes are TRBV30 and TRBJ1-2; 9 positions match TRBD1. The ends lost 5 bases at V and 6 bases at J; junction bases unmatched: 1. Looked up from germline, CDR1 is GTSNPN and CDR2 is SVGIG (reference sequence). The CDR3 runs 11 residues. The CDR3 sequence: CAWGQGNGYTF. The CDR3 DNA follows: TGTGCCTGGGGACAGGGGAATGGCTACACCTTC.

The chain couples TRBV6-5 to TRBJ2-1; 9 bases line up with TRBD1. V was clipped by 6 bases and J by 7 bases; unmatched bases: 10. Per the germline V gene, CDR1 is MNHEY and CDR2 is SVGAGI. The length of the CDR3 is 15 residues. The CDR3 reads CASRAGTGTANEQFF. The DNA for the CDR3 is TGTGCCAGCAGGGCCGGGACAGGGACCGCAAATGAGCAGTTCTTC.

This clone was seen a single time. The chain carries TRBV18 and TRBJ1-2; D gene ambiguous. This CDR3 has 13 amino acids. V lost 3 bases and J 5 bases, leaving 10 bases between the germline ends. Germline V gene sequence: CDR1 KGHSH, CDR2 LQKENI. CDR3 protein: CASSPGQVYGYTF. The CDR3 coding sequence is TGTGCCAGCTCACCTGGGCAGGTATATGGCTACACCTTC.

This chain uses TRBV5-4 with TRBJ1-1; D remains ambiguous. V was pared by 2 bases and J by 1 base, with 6 bases between. Germline CDR1 reads SGHNT; CDR2 reads YYREEE (reference sequence). The length of the CDR3 is 13 residues. The CDR3 sequence is CASSFGQNTEAFF. In DNA, the CDR3 is TGTGCCAGCAGCTTTGGGCAGAACACTGAAGCTTTCTTT.

The chain is built from TRBV28 and TRBJ2-7, with no clear D. Deletions cut 3 bases from V and 7 bases from J, with 13 bases between. CDR3 length equals 13 residues. Germline V gene sequence: CDR1 MDHEN, CDR2 SYDVKM. CDR3 sequence reads: CASSFFGPAEQYF. DNA of the CDR3: TGTGCCAGCAGTTTTTTTGGTCCTGCGGAGCAGTACTTC.